These 29 T cell receptor beta chains originate from one sample sequenced in a study of blood T cell repertoires in COVID-19. The data were produced by immunoSEQ multiplex PCR, yet TCRdb's version contains in-frame clones alone and is incomplete. Here the sample spans a few hundred thousand clones, about 91% being singletons. Sequenced input: peripheral blood. The receptor source for this set is a woman between 45 and 65 years old with COVID-19, enrolled during active disease.

This chain links TRBV5-8 with TRBJ2-7, with 7 bases that match TRBD2. Germline CDR1 is SGHTS and CDR2 is YDEGEE. CDR3 length equals 15 residues. With V trimmed by 2 bases and J by 5 bases, 10 bases remained unmatched. The CDR3 loop is CASSFTFGAGDEQYF. Written as DNA, the CDR3 is TGTGCCAGCAGCTTTACTTTTGGGGCGGGAGACGAGCAGTACTTC.

This chain joins TRBV5-1 and TRBJ2-6; D gene ambiguous. Between the trimmed V and J ends, which lost 6 bases and 1 base, there was a span of 5 bases. The V gene's germline CDR1 is SGHRS and CDR2 YFSETQ. This CDR3 spans 13 amino acids. The CDR3 spells CASKLSGANVLTF. The CDR3 nucleotides are TGCGCCAGCAAGCTGTCTGGGGCCAACGTCCTGACTTTC.

The V gene is TRBV9, the J gene TRBJ2-1, with TRBD2 identical over 11 bases. V lost 3 bases to trimming and J lost 8 bases; unmatched junction nucleotides: 7. The V gene's germline CDR1 is SGDLS and CDR2 YYNGEE. CDR3 length equals 15 residues. As DNA, the CDR3 is TGTGCCAGCAGCGGTAGCGGGGGGGCTCACCATGAGCAGTTCTTC. Its translation is CASSGSGGAHHEQFF.

The V and J genes are TRBV24-1 and TRBJ2-2, with D perhaps TRBD1 (6 bases). CDR1 and CDR2 from the germline V gene are KGHDR and SFDVKD. V lost 1 base and J 7 bases, leaving 9 bases between the germline ends. The CDR3 sequence is 14 residues long. The DNA for the CDR3 is TGTGCCACCAGTGATTTATCGACAGGCGGGGAGCTGTTTTTT. Its protein is CATSDLSTGGELFF.

The rearrangement joins TRBV30 to TRBJ2-7; D ambiguous. The germline gives CDR1 GTSNPN, CDR2 SVGIG (reference sequence). CDR3 length: 11 amino acids. With 1 base removed from V and 4 bases from J, the gap between germline ends came to 5 bases. The DNA for the CDR3 is TGTGCCTGGAGTGCAGTGTACGAGCAGTACTTC. It specifies CAWSAVYEQYF.

The genes are TRBV10-2 and TRBJ2-5; a possible D gene is TRBD1 (6 bases). The CDR3 runs 14 residues. V was trimmed by 6 bases and J by 2 bases, leaving 13 bases between them. Germline V gene sequence: CDR1 WSHSY, CDR2 SAAADI. The DNA for the CDR3 is TGCGCCAGCAGGGGTGGACAGTTTCAAGAGACCCAGTACTTC. It specifies CASRGGQFQETQYF.

CDR3 nucleotides: TGTGCCAGCAGTGATGTCCCCGAGGGCACTGAAGCTTTCTTT. Its protein product is CASSDVPEGTEAFF. The chain employs TRBV6-1 and TRBJ1-1, with no clear D. CDR3 length: 14 residues. V dropped 3 bases and J dropped 4 bases, with 12 bases sitting between them. Germline values: CDR1 MNHNS, CDR2 SASEGT.

The chain joins TRBV28 to TRBJ2-5; 8 nucleotides agree with TRBD2. V was clipped by 6 bases and J by 2 bases; unmatched bases: 14. Germline V gene lookup returns CDR1 MDHEN and CDR2 SYDVKM. The CDR3 has 17 residues. The CDR3 region is CASRTPAGRGDQETQYF. The CDR3 DNA follows: TGTGCCAGCAGAACCCCGGCCGGGCGGGGGGATCAAGAGACCCAGTACTTC.

The chain links TRBV12-3 or TRBV12-4 to TRBJ2-2, with D possibly matching TRBD2 (5 bases). The ends were cut back, 2 bases at V and 6 bases at J, with 7 bases in the middle. The CDR3 is made up of 13 amino acids. CDR3 residues: CASSLKRAGELFF. As DNA, the CDR3 is TGTGCCAGCAGTTTAAAGAGGGCCGGGGAGCTGTTTTTT.

V gene TRBV7-3 combines with J gene TRBJ2-3, with TRBD1 identical over 7 bases. The ends lost 5 bases at V and 5 bases at J; junction bases unmatched: 4. CDR3 length equals 13 residues. Germline V gene lookup returns CDR1 SGHTA and CDR2 FQGTGA. Written as DNA, the CDR3 is TGTGCCAGCAGCCCTACAGGGGTAGATACGCAGTATTTT. As protein: CASSPTGVDTQYF.

V usage is TRBV10-3 and J usage is TRBJ2-6; 7 bases match TRBD1. The CDR3 spans 16 residues. CDR1 is ENHRY, CDR2 SYGVKD, per germline. V dropped 6 bases and J dropped 0; count of bases not matched to a gene: 5. In DNA form, the CDR3 reads TGTGCCATCAGCGGACAGGTGAACTCTGGGGCCAACGTCCTGACTTTC. Its translation is CAISGQVNSGANVLTF.

The rearrangement uses TRBV5-1 and TRBJ1-2, with D possibly matching TRBD1 (6 bases). V was cut by 3 bases and J by 8 bases, with 29 bases left in between. Germline CDR1 SGHRS, CDR2 YFSETQ. This CDR3 comprises 18 residues. The DNA for the CDR3 is TGCGCCAGCAGCTCAACACCCAGCGGGGGCAGGCCCCTCGAGGGCTACACCTTC. This translates into CASSSTPSGGRPLEGYTF.

V and J are TRBV6-7 and TRBJ2-3, with 10 nucleotides matching TRBD2. Being an ORF, TRBV6-7 has a function that is uncertain. Trimming at V came to 11 bases and at J to 6 bases, leaving 8 bases not matched to a gene. The CDR3 sequence is 13 residues long. CDR3 protein: CAYIAGGRDTQYF. The CDR3 DNA is TGTGCCTACATAGCGGGGGGTAGGGATACGCAGTATTTT.

As for this clone: Other DNA sequences in the same sample also yield this CDR3. The chain carries TRBV2 and TRBJ2-3; 9 bases line up with TRBD1. Germline V gives CDR1 SNHLY, CDR2 FYNNEI. The length of the CDR3 is 15 residues. J lost 1 base, V lost 4 bases, and 3 bases had no gene match. CDR3 region: CASSVRTGGTDTQYF. CDR3 DNA sequence: TGTGCCAGCAGTGTCCGGACAGGGGGCACAGATACGCAGTATTTT.

The rearrangement links TRBV13 to TRBJ1-1; D unresolved. CDR1 PRHDT and CDR2 FYEKMQ come from the germline V gene (reference sequence). The CDR3 totals 12 residues. The ends were cut back, 1 base at V and 10 bases at J, with 10 bases in the middle. CDR3 region: CASSLEPGVAFF. As DNA, the CDR3 is TGTGCCAGCAGCTTAGAGCCGGGTGTAGCTTTCTTT.

The chain employs TRBV28 and TRBJ2-5; D unresolved. Germline V gives CDR1 MDHEN, CDR2 SYDVKM. The V end was cut by 2 bases, the J end by 2 bases, with 6 bases between. CDR3 length: 13 amino acids. CDR3 loop: CASSLNQQETQYF. CDR3 sequence (DNA): TGTGCCAGCAGTTTAAACCAGCAAGAGACCCAGTACTTC.

The V gene is TRBV3-1 (or the pseudogene TRBV3-2), the J gene TRBJ1-6, with D perhaps TRBD1 (5 bases). This CDR3 comprises 13 residues. The V and J ends lost 4 bases and 6 bases respectively, with 7 bases between them. CDR1 is LGHDT, CDR2 YNNKEL, per germline (reference sequence). The CDR3 DNA reads as TGTGCCAGCAGCCCGGGACTTAATTCACCCCTCCACTTT. This sequence encodes CASSPGLNSPLHF.

The CDR3 region has the DNA TGTGCCAGCAGCTTATCGGCTAGCTCCTACAATGAGCAGTTCTTC. This encodes CASSLSASSYNEQFF. The chain recombines TRBV11-1 with TRBJ2-1, with D unresolved. Germline CDR1 SGHAT, CDR2 FQDESV (reference sequence). The CDR3 is made up of 15 amino acids. V was trimmed by 2 bases and J by 0 bases, leaving 8 bases between them.

The V and J genes are TRBV4-1 and TRBJ1-1; D unclear. V lost 4 bases and J lost 3, with 15 bases in between. CDR1 MGHRA and CDR2 YSYEKL come from the germline V gene. The CDR3 totals 15 residues. This CDR3 reads CASSPPSGEHTEAFF. CDR3 coding DNA: TGCGCCAGCAGCCCCCCAAGCGGGGAGCACACTGAAGCTTTCTTT.

The chain employs TRBV19 and TRBJ1-3; a weak D match, TRBD1 (5 bases). Trimming pared 7 bases from V and 9 bases from J, leaving 13 bases between. From germline, CDR1 is LNHDA and CDR2 SQIVND (reference sequence). The CDR3 loop spans 12 amino acids. The chain's CDR3 is CASTSGTFTIYF. CDR3 bases: TGTGCCAGTACCTCCGGGACTTTCACCATATATTTT. The entire variable domain, with the rest obtained from reference TRBV19 and TRBJ1-3, is as follows: DGGITQSPKYLFRKEGQNVTLSCEQNLNHDAMYWYRQDPGQGLRLIYYSQIVNDFQKGDIAEGYSVSREKKESFPLTVTSAQKNPTAFYLCASTSGTFTIYFGEGSWLTVV.

J is TRBJ1-1 and V is TRBV5-1; D possibly corresponds to TRBD1 (6 bases). CDR3 size: 15 residues. Trimming removed 2 bases from V and 1 base from J, with 12 bases in between. Per the germline V gene, CDR1 is SGHRS and CDR2 is YFSETQ. The CDR3 nucleotides are TGCGCCAGCAGCTTATGGGGGGGCGCGAACACTGAAGCTTTCTTT. Amino acids: CASSLWGGANTEAFF.

There are a few counts of this clone. This chain connects TRBV7-9 to TRBJ2-1; 14 nucleotides line up with TRBD2. The germline V gene encodes CDR1 SEHNR and CDR2 FQNEAQ (reference sequence). V lost 5 bases, J lost 4 bases, and 10 bases stayed unmatched. This CDR3 has 18 residues. The DNA for the CDR3 is TGTGCCAGCAGCCCAAGGACTAGCGGGGGGAATACGTACAATGAGCAGTTCTTC. It codes for CASSPRTSGGNTYNEQFF.

This chain connects TRBV24-1 to TRBJ2-3; 7 bases fit TRBD2. The CDR3 totals 15 residues. CDR1 and CDR2 from the germline V gene are KGHDR and SFDVKD. J was trimmed by 2 bases and V by 9 bases; bases with no gene match: 10. CDR3 nucleotide sequence: TGTGCCACCGCCCCAGGGCGGGGGTCCACAGATACGCAGTATTTT. Translated: CATAPGRGSTDTQYF.

V and J are TRBV27 and TRBJ2-1; D is perhaps TRBD1 (5 bases). CDR1 is MNHEY, CDR2 SMNVEV, per germline (reference sequence). The CDR3 extends over 15 amino acids. The ends were cut back, 5 bases at V and 0 bases at J, with 11 bases in the middle. The CDR3 nucleotides read TGTGCCAGCAGTGACTGGACAAGCTCCTACAATGAGCAGTTCTTC. It encodes CASSDWTSSYNEQFF.

The gene calls are TRBV5-1 and TRBJ1-2, with 8 bases fitting TRBD1. CDR1 is SGHRS and CDR2 is YFSETQ in the germline V gene. This CDR3 is built from 16 residues. V gave up 0 bases and J gave up 5 bases; unmatched junction bases: 9. CDR3 residues: CASSLAQGAEGYGYTF. As DNA, the CDR3 is TGCGCCAGCAGCTTGGCTCAGGGGGCGGAGGGATATGGCTACACCTTC.

The V call is TRBV19, the J call TRBJ1-2; 7 bases line up with TRBD1. Germline CDR1 LNHDA, CDR2 SQIVND (reference sequence). Unmatched junction bases numbered 8, after V lost 9 bases and J lost 7 bases. The CDR3 has 12 residues. For the CDR3, the DNA is TGTGCCAGGCCCTTAGGGGGCGGTGGCTACACCTTC. Translating gives CARPLGGGGYTF.

The gene calls are TRBV4-1 and TRBJ1-2, with 8 bases that match TRBD1. The V gene end was trimmed by 8 bases and the J gene end by 8 bases; junction bases not matched to a gene: 13. This CDR3 has 14 residues. CDR1 is MGHRA and CDR2 is YSYEKL in the germline V gene. The CDR3 protein is CASSTRGRVGGYTF. For the CDR3, the DNA is TGCGCCAGCTCCACCAGGGGGCGCGTTGGCGGCTACACCTTC.

This chain joins TRBV27 and TRBJ1-5, with 7 positions matching TRBD1. This CDR3 contains 16 residues. The germline CDR1 and CDR2 sequences are MNHEY and SMNVEV (reference sequence). V was pared by 6 bases and J by 4 bases, with 12 bases of the junction left unmatched. In DNA, the CDR3 is TGTGCCAGCAGCCATCTACAGGGGCCCTCTAATCAGCCCCAGCATTTT. This gives the protein CASSHLQGPSNQPQHF.

The V and J genes are TRBV7-3 and TRBJ2-5; tentatively, D is TRBD2 (5 bases). V was shortened by 5 bases and J by 0 bases, with 16 bases between the two germline ends. Germline CDR1 and CDR2: SGHTA and FQGTGA. The length of the CDR3 is 16 residues. DNA for the CDR3: TGTGCCAGCAGCCCCAGAGGGCAGGCGTACCAAGAGACCCAGTACTTC. Translated, it gives CASSPRGQAYQETQYF.